The next 20 T cell receptor beta chains were all read from a single sample in a study of cytomegalovirus exposure and HLA in healthy donors (dated by TCRdb to the late 2010s). The library was prepared using the immunoSEQ multiplex PCR assay. Not all clones reach the TCRdb copy of this immuneACCESS table, which keeps in-frame sequences only. Checked studies attribute under half of the gap to unresolved V genes and leave the rest unexplained. Within this sample are 150,000 to 200,000 clones, with about 82% of them counted one time only. The ten largest make up about 1.5% of the sample. Sequencing used PBMCs. These receptor sequences come from a woman aged 18-35 years in good health and CMV-seronegative.

This clone was counted once. V gene TRBV19 combines with J gene TRBJ1-5; 7 bases map to TRBD1. Losses at the gene ends were 5 bases for V and 5 bases for J; bases not matched to a gene: 9. Per the germline V gene, CDR1 is LNHDA and CDR2 is SQIVND (reference sequence). This CDR3 spans 15 amino acids. In DNA, the CDR3 is TGTGCCAGTAGTTCGAAGAGGGGACAGCATCAGCCCCAGCATTTT. Protein: CASSSKRGQHQPQHF.

The J gene is TRBJ2-2, the V gene TRBV2; 9 bases match TRBD1. The CDR3 extends over 17 amino acids. Germline values: CDR1 SNHLY, CDR2 FYNNEI. J gave up 0 bases and V 8 bases, and 10 bases lay outside the gene matches. The CDR3: CASDGQGSLSNTGELFF. The CDR3 nucleotides are TGTGCCAGCGACGGACAGGGGTCTTTATCGAACACCGGGGAGCTGTTTTTT.

This chain connects TRBV28 to TRBJ2-2; D is possibly TRBD1 (5 bases). Per germline, CDR1 MDHEN and CDR2 SYDVKM. Trimming stripped 6 bases from V and 5 bases from J, with 19 bases between. The CDR3 has 16 amino acids. CDR3 region: CASRNQGSSTTGELFF. As DNA, the CDR3 is TGTGCCAGCAGGAACCAGGGTAGCTCGACGACCGGGGAGCTGTTTTTT.

The chain employs TRBV6-4 and TRBJ2-3; 9 bases are a match to TRBD2. Germline CDR1 and CDR2: MRHNA and SNTAGT. The junction had 7 bases not matched to a gene; V was cut back by 4 bases and J by 5 bases. The CDR3 length is 15 residues. The DNA for the CDR3 is TGTGCCAGCAGTGCCGGTAGCGGGGGTGTAGATACGCAGTATTTT. It codes for CASSAGSGGVDTQYF.

The rearrangement links TRBV25-1 to TRBJ1-1; no clear D. The CDR3 loop spans 13 amino acids. From germline, CDR1 is MGHDK and CDR2 SYGVNS. V gave up 4 bases and J gave up 3 bases, with 9 bases separating them. CDR3 DNA sequence: TGTGCCAGCAGTGCCGGGATTTACACTGAAGCTTTCTTT. Translation gives CASSAGIYTEAFF.

CDR3 in amino acids: CASGMEGSFHEQFF. The CDR3 DNA sequence: TGTGCCAGTGGGATGGAGGGTAGCTTCCATGAGCAGTTCTTC. J is TRBJ2-1 and V is TRBV19; a weak D match, TRBD2 (6 bases). Germline CDR1 is LNHDA and CDR2 is SQIVND (reference sequence). The V and J ends lost 8 bases and 8 bases respectively, with 19 bases between them. This CDR3 comprises 14 residues.

This rearrangement joins TRBV29-1 to TRBJ2-2; the match to TRBD1 covers 9 bases. The CDR3 extends over 14 amino acids. Per germline, CDR1 SQVTM and CDR2 ANQGSEA. Trimming cost V 0 bases and J 7 bases; bases outside gene matches: 3. CDR3 sequence reads: CSVEDTGGGGELFF. CDR3 in DNA: TGCAGCGTTGAAGATACAGGGGGCGGCGGGGAGCTGTTTTTT.

The chain has TRBV4-1 and TRBJ2-5; 7 bases are shared with TRBD2. The length of the CDR3 is 12 residues. The V gene's germline CDR1 is MGHRA and CDR2 YSYEKL. The ends lost 5 bases at V and 5 bases at J; junction bases unmatched: 2. CDR3 region: CASSRGGETQYF. The CDR3 nucleotides are TGCGCCAGCAGCAGGGGAGGGGAGACCCAGTACTTC.

J is TRBJ1-5 and V is TRBV7-2; TRBD1 agrees at 8 bases. This CDR3 has 15 amino acids. CDR1 SGHTA and CDR2 FQGNSA come from the germline V gene. V dropped 2 bases and J dropped 6; count of bases not matched to a gene: 6. This chain's CDR3 is CASSLRQGAGQPQHF. CDR3 nucleotides: TGTGCCAGCAGCTTAAGGCAGGGGGCCGGTCAGCCCCAGCATTTT.

The chain is built from TRBV7-2 and TRBJ2-1; tentative D call: TRBD2 (7 bases). The length of the CDR3 is 14 residues. Germline loops: CDR1 SGHTA, CDR2 FQGNSA. Trimming took 5 bases from V and 6 from J, leaving 14 bases between them. The chain's CDR3 is CASSPPGGANEQFF. CDR3 DNA: TGTGCCAGCAGCCCTCCTGGGGGGGCCAATGAGCAGTTCTTC. Full variable domain (missing parts from reference TRBV7-2 and TRBJ2-1): GAGVSQSPSNKVTEKGKDVELRCDPISGHTALYWYRQSLGQGLEFLIYFQGNSAPDKSGLPSDRFSAERTGGSVSTLTIQRTQQEDSAVYLCASSPPGGANEQFFGPGTRLTVL.

Concerning this clone itself: The same CDR3 arises from other DNA sequences in this sample as well. This chain connects TRBV5-1 to TRBJ2-3; D ambiguous. The CDR3 totals 15 residues. Germline assignment: CDR1 SGHRS and CDR2 YFSETQ. Trimming took 0 bases from V and 0 from J, leaving 8 bases between them. CDR3: CASSLDSTSTDTQYF. CDR3 in DNA: TGCGCCAGCAGCTTGGACTCGACTAGCACAGATACGCAGTATTTT.

This clone was recorded a few times. Other DNA sequences in the sample encode the same CDR3. The chain employs TRBV19 and TRBJ2-2; D ambiguous. The CDR3 consists of 14 residues. Germline CDR1 reads LNHDA; CDR2 reads SQIVND (reference sequence). Trimming left V 0 bases short and J 2 bases short, with 4 bases between. CDR3 nucleotides: TGTGCCAGTAGTATAGACACTAACACCGGGGAGCTGTTTTTT. Amino acids: CASSIDTNTGELFF. Using reference TRBV19 and TRBJ2-2 for the parts outside the CDR3, the full variable domain is DGGITQSPKYLFRKEGQNVTLSCEQNLNHDAMYWYRQDPGQGLRLIYYSQIVNDFQKGDIAEGYSVSREKKESFPLTVTSAQKNPTAFYLCASSIDTNTGELFFGEGSRLTVL.

In its sample, this clone was seen once. This chain uses TRBV25-1 with TRBJ2-7, with 7 nucleotides matching TRBD2. The V gene end was trimmed by 2 bases and the J gene end by 2 bases; junction bases not matched to a gene: 9. This CDR3 is 16 amino acids long. Germline V gene lookup returns CDR1 MGHDK and CDR2 SYGVNS. The CDR3 region is CASSELPGGGPYEQYF. The CDR3 DNA reads TGTGCCAGCAGTGAACTGCCCGGGGGAGGGCCCTACGAGCAGTACTTC.

This chain joins TRBV6-6 and TRBJ2-2; TRBD1 aligns across 7 bases. The CDR3 is 14 amino acids. CDR1 MNHNY and CDR2 SVGAGI come from the germline V gene (reference sequence). Trimming took 5 bases from V and 5 from J; bases not matched to a gene: 5. CDR3 coding DNA: TGTGCCAGCAGTCCTTACAGGGGAACCGGGGAGCTGTTTTTT. The encoded protein is CASSPYRGTGELFF.

This chain joins TRBV7-8 and TRBJ1-1; D gene ambiguous. CDR1 and CDR2 (germline): SGHVS, FQNEAQ. This CDR3 comprises 13 residues. Trimming shortened V by 2 bases and J by 7 bases, and 11 bases separated the two germline ends. The CDR3 nucleotides are TGTGCCAGCAGCTTACTTGTCCGGGGTGAAGCTTTCTTT. This sequence encodes CASSLLVRGEAFF.

The CDR3 is CASSAGQGATDTQYF. The CDR3 DNA sequence: TGTGCCAGCAGCGCCGGACAGGGGGCTACGGATACGCAGTATTTT. The chain recombines TRBV6-4 with TRBJ2-3; 11 bases agree with TRBD1. V lost 6 bases, J lost 6 bases, and 8 bases stayed unmatched. This CDR3 is built from 15 residues. The germline gives CDR1 MRHNA, CDR2 SNTAGT.

The rearrangement joins TRBV11-2 to TRBJ2-1, with a weak D call TRBD1 (5 bases). The CDR3 has 18 residues. V lost 5 bases, J lost 3 bases, and 23 bases lay in between. Germline CDR1 is SGHAT and CDR2 is FQNNGV. The CDR3 protein is CASSPIGAPVSFYNEQFF. The CDR3 DNA sequence: TGTGCCAGCAGCCCAATAGGGGCCCCCGTTTCTTTCTACAATGAGCAGTTCTTC.

The J gene is TRBJ2-7, the V gene TRBV10-2, with D unclear. V was shortened by 10 bases and J by 1 base, with 17 bases between the two germline ends. Germline V gene data show CDR1 as WSHSY and CDR2 as SAAADI. The CDR3 length is 14 residues. CDR3 in DNA: TGCGCCACCATGAACCCTCTAGTATCCTACGAGCAGTACTTC. It is translated as CATMNPLVSYEQYF.

J is TRBJ1-1 and V is TRBV2; the D gene is possibly TRBD1 (6 bases). The CDR3 is 15 amino acids. V dropped 6 bases and J dropped 4 bases, with 18 bases sitting between them. Germline-derived CDR1 and CDR2 are SNHLY and FYNNEI. The CDR3 sequence: CASRRGAPGGTEAFF. CDR3 coding DNA: TGTGCCAGCAGGCGGGGGGCGCCGGGGGGCACTGAAGCTTTCTTT.

This rearrangement joins TRBV13 to TRBJ2-7; 11 bases map to TRBD1. Germline V gives CDR1 PRHDT, CDR2 FYEKMQ (reference sequence). The V gene end was trimmed by 4 bases and the J gene end by 1 base; junction bases not matched to a gene: 3. The CDR3 runs to 15 residues. CDR3 sequence reads: CASSSGTGGSYEQYF. DNA for the CDR3: TGTGCCAGCAGCTCCGGGACAGGGGGTTCCTACGAGCAGTACTTC.